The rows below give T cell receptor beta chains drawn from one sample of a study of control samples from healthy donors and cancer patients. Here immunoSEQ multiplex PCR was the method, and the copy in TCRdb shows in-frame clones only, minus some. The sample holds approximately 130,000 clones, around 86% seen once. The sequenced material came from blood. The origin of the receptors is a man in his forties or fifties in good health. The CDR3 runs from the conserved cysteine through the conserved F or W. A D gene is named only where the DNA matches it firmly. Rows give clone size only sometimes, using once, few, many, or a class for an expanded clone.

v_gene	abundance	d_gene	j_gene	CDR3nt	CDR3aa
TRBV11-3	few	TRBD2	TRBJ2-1	TGTGCCAGCAGCCCCGGGACTAGCGGGGACCATGAGCAGTTCTTC	CASSPGTSGDHEQFF
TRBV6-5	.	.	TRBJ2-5	TGTGCCAGCAGTAGACCTTCGGGAGAGACCCAGTACTTC	CASSRPSGETQYF
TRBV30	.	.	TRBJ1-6	TGTGCCTGGAGTGTATTTACGACGGGGCATAATTCACCCCTCCACTTT	CAWSVFTTGHNSPLHF
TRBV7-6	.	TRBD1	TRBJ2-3	TGTGCCAGCAGCCTCGGACAGGCAGATACGCAGTATTTT	CASSLGQADTQYF
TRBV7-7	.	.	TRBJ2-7	TGTGCCAGCAGCTCCGGGCTTCTTTACGAGCAGTACTTC	CASSSGLLYEQYF
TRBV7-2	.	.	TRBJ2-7	TGTGCCAGCAGCTTAGTGGACCTATACGAGCAGTACTTC	CASSLVDLYEQYF
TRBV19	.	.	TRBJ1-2	TGTGCCAGTAGCCCCCGTAGATATGGCTACACCTTC	CASSPRRYGYTF
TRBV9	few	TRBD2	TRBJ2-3	TGTGCCAGCAGCGTAGCTGGGGGAGGGACTAGCGGGGGGGCCAAGGTTACGCAGTATTTT	CASSVAGGGTSGGAKVTQYF
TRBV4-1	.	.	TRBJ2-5	TGCGCCAGCAGCCAAGGATTGCACCGGGACTCGGAGACCCAGTACTTC	CASSQGLHRDSETQYF
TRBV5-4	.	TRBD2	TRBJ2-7	TGTGCCAGCAGCTCTACTAGCGGGGTGGGGTACGAGCAGTACTTC	CASSSTSGVGYEQYF
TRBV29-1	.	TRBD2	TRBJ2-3	TGCAGCGTTGAAGAGGGAGGAGCGGGGACTAGCACAGATACGCAGTATTTT	CSVEEGGAGTSTDTQYF
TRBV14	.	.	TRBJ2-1	TGTGCCAGCAGCCGGCATGGACAGAGCTACAATGAGCAGTTCTTC	CASSRHGQSYNEQFF
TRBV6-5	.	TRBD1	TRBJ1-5	TGTGCCAGCAGTTATTCGGACAGGTCCAATCAGCCCCAGCATTTT	CASSYSDRSNQPQHF
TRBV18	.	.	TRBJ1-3	TGTGCCAGCTCACCACAAAGGGACTCCAACCACGGGAACACCATATATTTT	CASSPQRDSNHGNTIYF
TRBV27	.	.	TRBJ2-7	TGTGCCAGCAGTTCCTCGCGGGTCGCGGGTGAGCAGTACTTC	CASSSSRVAGEQYF
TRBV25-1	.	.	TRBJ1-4	TGTGCCAGCAGTGGGTCGACTCATTACCCGGGTGAAAAACTGTTTTTT	CASSGSTHYPGEKLFF
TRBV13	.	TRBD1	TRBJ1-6	TGTGCCAGCAGCCATAACAGGGGTCGGGATTCACCCCTCCACTTT	CASSHNRGRDSPLHF
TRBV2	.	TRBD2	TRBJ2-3	TGTGCCAGCAGTCCGCGTTTGCAGCGGGGGGGCCCAGATACGCAGTATTTT	CASSPRLQRGGPDTQYF
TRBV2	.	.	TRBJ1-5	TGTGCCAGCAGGTTGTCCCAGCGAGTGGATCAGCCCCAGCATTTT	CASRLSQRVDQPQHF
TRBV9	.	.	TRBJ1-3	TGTGCCAGCAGCGCCGACAGAGCCTCTGGAAACACCATATATTTT	CASSADRASGNTIYF
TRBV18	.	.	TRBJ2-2	TGTGCCAGCTCACCACGGGCCGGTCTCACCGGGGAGCTGTTTTTT	CASSPRAGLTGELFF
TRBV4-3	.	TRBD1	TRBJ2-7	TGCGCCAGCAGCCAAGATCTATGGGACAGGATCTACGAGCAGTACTTC	CASSQDLWDRIYEQYF
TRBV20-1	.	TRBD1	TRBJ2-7	TGCAGTGCTAGTAGGGGGCGCGAGCAGTACTTC	CSASRGREQYF
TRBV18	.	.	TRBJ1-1	TGTGCCAGCTCACAAAAGGTCCTACTCGAGCACATGAACACTGAAGCTTTCTTT	CASSQKVLLEHMNTEAFF
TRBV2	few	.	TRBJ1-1	TGTGCCAGCAGTGACTGGTTCCTGAACACTGAAGCTTTCTTT	CASSDWFLNTEAFF
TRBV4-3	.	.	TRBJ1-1	TGCGCCAGCAGCCAAGCCCAAACAGGACATCACACTGAAGCTTTCTTT	CASSQAQTGHHTEAFF
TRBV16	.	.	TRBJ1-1	TGTGCCAGCAGCCAATCCCCGCTCAGGGGCACTGAAGCTTTCTTT	CASSQSPLRGTEAFF
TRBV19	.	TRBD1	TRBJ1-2	TGTGCCAGTAGTATAACAGGGGGCCTTGCTGGCTACACCTTC	CASSITGGLAGYTF
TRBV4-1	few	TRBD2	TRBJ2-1	TGCGCCAGCAGCCGGGGACTAGCGGGCGGCAATGAGCAGTTCTTC	CASSRGLAGGNEQFF
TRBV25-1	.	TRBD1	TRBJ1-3	TGTGCCAGCACGGACAGGAGCTCTGGAAACACCATATATTTT	CASTDRSSGNTIYF
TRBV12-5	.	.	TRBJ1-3	TGTGCTAGTGGTTTAGGAGGGGTCCTCGTTGGAAACACCATATATTTT	CASGLGGVLVGNTIYF
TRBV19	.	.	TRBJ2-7	TGTGCCAGTAGTACCGACACCCACGAGCAGTACTTC	CASSTDTHEQYF
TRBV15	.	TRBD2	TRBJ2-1	TGTGCCACCAGCAGAGATTGGGGGGGGTACAACAATGAGCAGTTCTTC	CATSRDWGGYNNEQFF
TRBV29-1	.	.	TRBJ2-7	TGCAGCGTTGTCCTGGGCGGTCCCTACGAGCAGTACTTC	CSVVLGGPYEQYF
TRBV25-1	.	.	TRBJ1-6	TGTGCCAGCAGTGAGGAGGGAAGGTTTGGTTCACCCCTCCACTTT	CASSEEGRFGSPLHF
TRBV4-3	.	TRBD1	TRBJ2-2	TGCGCCAGCAGCCAAGGGGGACAGATTCCCACCGGGGAGCTGTTTTTT	CASSQGGQIPTGELFF
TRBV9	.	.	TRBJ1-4	TGTGCCAGCAGCGTCATGGGTGAAAAACTGTTTTTT	CASSVMGEKLFF
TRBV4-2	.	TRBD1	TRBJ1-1	TGTGCCAGCAGCCAACTGACAGGGAAGAACACTGAAGCTTTCTTT	CASSQLTGKNTEAFF
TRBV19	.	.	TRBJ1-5	TGTGCCAGTAGTAATGCGGGCAGGGGAACGAGCAATCAGCCCCAGCATTTT	CASSNAGRGTSNQPQHF
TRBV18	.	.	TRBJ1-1	TGTGCCAGCTCACCGGACAGCCGATTCACTGAAGCTTTCTTT	CASSPDSRFTEAFF
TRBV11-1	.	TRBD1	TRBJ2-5	TGTGCCAGCAGCTTAAACAGGGGGCTTGGTGAGACCCAGTACTTC	CASSLNRGLGETQYF
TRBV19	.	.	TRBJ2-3	TGTGCCAGTAGCCTCAGCCCACTCCCCACAGATACGCAGTATTTT	CASSLSPLPTDTQYF
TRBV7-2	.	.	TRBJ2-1	TGTGCCAGCAGCTTAATCCACTCCTACAATGAGCAGTTCTTC	CASSLIHSYNEQFF
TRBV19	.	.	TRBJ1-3	TGTGCCAGTACCGTTGGAAACACCATATATTTT	CASTVGNTIYF
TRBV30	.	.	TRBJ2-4	TGTGCCTGGAGTGTCGACGTAAACGGGTTGGGCATTCAGTACTTC	CAWSVDVNGLGIQYF
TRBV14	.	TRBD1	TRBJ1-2	TGTGCCAGCAGCCAAACCGACAGGGGGTATGGCTACACCTTC	CASSQTDRGYGYTF